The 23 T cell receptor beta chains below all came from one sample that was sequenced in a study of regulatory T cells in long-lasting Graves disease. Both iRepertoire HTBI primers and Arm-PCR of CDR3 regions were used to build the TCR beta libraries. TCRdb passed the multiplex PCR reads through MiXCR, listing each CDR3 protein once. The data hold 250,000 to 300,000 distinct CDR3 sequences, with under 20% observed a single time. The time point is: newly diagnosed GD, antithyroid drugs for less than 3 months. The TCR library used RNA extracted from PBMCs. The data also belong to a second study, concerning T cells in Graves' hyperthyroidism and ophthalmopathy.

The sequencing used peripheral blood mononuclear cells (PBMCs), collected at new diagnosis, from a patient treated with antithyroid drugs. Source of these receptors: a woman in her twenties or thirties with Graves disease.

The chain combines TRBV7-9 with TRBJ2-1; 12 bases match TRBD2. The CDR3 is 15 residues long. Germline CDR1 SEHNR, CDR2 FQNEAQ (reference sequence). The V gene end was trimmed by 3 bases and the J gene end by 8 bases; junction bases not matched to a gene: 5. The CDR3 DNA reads TGTGCCAGCAGCTTGCGGACTAGCGGGATGGATGAGCAGTTCTTC. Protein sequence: CASSLRTSGMDEQFF.

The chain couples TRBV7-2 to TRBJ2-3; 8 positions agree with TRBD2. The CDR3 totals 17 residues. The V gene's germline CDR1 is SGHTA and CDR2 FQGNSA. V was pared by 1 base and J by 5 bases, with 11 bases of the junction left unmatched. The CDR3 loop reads CASSLGRLREAKDTQYF. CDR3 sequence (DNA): TGTGCCAGCAGCTTAGGTCGGTTGCGGGAGGCGAAAGATACGCAGTATTTT.

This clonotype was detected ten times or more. CDR3 bases: TGTGCCAGCAGTCATCTACGCGGGGGGTACAATGAGCAGTTCTTC. Encoded protein: CASSHLRGGYNEQFF. The V and J genes are TRBV12-3 or TRBV12-4 and TRBJ2-1; 8 nucleotides align to TRBD2. The trim removed 5 bases at V and 4 bases at J, leaving 7 bases unmatched. The CDR3 runs to 15 residues.

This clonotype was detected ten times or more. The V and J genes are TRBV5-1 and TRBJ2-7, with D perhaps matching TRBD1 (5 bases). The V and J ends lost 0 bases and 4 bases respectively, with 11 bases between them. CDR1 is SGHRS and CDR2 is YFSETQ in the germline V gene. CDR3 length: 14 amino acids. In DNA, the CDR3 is TGCGCCAGCAGCTTGGAGGGGTCGATGTACGAGCAGTACTTC. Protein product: CASSLEGSMYEQYF.

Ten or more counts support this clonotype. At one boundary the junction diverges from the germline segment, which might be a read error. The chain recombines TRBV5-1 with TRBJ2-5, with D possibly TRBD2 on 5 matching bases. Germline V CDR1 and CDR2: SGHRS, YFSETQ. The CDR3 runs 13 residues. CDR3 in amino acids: CASSLGDRETQYF. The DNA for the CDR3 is TGTGCCAGCAGCTTGGGAGACCGGGAGACCCAGTACTTC. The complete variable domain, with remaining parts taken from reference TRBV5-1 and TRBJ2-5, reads KAGVTQTPRYLIKTRGQQVTLSCSPISGHRSVSWYQQTPGQGLQFLFEYFSETQRNKGNFPGRFSGRQFSNSRSEMNVSTLELGDSALYLCASSLGDRETQYFGPGTRLLVL.

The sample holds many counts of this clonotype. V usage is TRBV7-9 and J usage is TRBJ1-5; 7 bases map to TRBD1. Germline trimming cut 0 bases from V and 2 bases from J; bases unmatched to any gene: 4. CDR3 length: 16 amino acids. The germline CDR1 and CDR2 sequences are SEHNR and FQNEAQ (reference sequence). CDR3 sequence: CASSLAGGRGNQPQHF. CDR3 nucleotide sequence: TGTGCCAGCAGCTTAGCAGGGGGCCGAGGCAATCAGCCCCAGCATTTT.

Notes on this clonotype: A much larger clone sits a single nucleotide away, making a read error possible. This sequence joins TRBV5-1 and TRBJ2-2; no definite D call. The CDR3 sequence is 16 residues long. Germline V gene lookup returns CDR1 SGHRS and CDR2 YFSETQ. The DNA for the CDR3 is TGCGCCGGCAGCTCGGTTGCGCCGCTGAACACCGGGGAGCTGTTTTTT. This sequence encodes CAGSSVAPLNTGELFF. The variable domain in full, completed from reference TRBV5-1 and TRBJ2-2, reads KAGVTQTPRYLIKTRGQQVTLSCSPISGHRSVSWYQQTPGQGLQFLFEYFSETQRNKGNFPGRFSGRQFSNSRSEMNVSTLELGDSALYLCAGSSVAPLNTGELFFGEGSRLTVL.

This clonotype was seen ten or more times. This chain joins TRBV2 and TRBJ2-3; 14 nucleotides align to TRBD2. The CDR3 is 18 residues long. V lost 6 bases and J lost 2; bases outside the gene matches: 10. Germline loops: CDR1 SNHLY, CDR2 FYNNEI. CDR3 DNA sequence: TGTGCCAGCAGCCAGAGACTAGCGGGGGGGCAAGACACAGATACGCAGTATTTT. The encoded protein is CASSQRLAGGQDTDTQYF.

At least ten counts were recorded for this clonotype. CDR3 protein: CASGRDGSTDTQYF. As DNA, the CDR3 is TGCGCCAGCGGTCGGGACGGAAGCACAGATACGCAGTATTTT. This rearrangement joins TRBV5-1 to TRBJ2-3; D might be TRBD1 or TRBD2, each matching 5 bases. CDR1 is SGHRS and CDR2 is YFSETQ in the germline V gene. The CDR3 loop spans 14 amino acids. V lost 7 bases and J 0 bases, leaving 12 bases between the germline ends.

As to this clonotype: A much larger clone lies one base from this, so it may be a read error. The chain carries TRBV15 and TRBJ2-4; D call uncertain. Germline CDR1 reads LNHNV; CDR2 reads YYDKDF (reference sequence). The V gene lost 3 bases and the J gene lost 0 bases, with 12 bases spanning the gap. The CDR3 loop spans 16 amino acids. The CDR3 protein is CATSSGRPTAKNIQYF. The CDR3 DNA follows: TGTGCCACCAGCAGTGGACGACCCACAGCCAAAAACATTCAGTACTTC.

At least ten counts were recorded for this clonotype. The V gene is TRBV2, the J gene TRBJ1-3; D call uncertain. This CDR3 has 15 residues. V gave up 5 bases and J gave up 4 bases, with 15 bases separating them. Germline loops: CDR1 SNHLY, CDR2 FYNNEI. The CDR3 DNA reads TGTGCCAGCAGTCAGGATTTACTTGGGGGAAACACCATATATTTT. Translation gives CASSQDLLGGNTIYF.

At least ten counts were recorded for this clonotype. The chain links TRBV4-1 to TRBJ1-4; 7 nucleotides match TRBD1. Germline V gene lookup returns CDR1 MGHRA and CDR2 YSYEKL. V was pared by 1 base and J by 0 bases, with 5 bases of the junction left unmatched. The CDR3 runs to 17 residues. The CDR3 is CASSQAPGQTTNEKLFF. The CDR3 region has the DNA TGCGCCAGCAGCCAAGCACCGGGACAGACAACTAATGAAAAACTGTTTTTT.

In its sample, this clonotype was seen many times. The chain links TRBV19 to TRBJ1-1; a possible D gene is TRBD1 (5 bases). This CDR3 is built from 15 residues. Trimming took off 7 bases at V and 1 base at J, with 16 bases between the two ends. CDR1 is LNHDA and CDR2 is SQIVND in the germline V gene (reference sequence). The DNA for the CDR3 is TGTGCCAGTACTTTCCTGACCCAGGGGAACACTGAAGCTTTCTTT. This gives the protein CASTFLTQGNTEAFF.

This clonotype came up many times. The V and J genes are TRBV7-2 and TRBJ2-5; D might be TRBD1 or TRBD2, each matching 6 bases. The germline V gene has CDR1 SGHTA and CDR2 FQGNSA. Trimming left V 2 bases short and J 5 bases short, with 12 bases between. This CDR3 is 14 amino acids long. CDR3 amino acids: CASSLLGGGETQYF. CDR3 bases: TGTGCCAGCAGCTTATTGGGGGGCGGGGAGACCCAGTACTTC.

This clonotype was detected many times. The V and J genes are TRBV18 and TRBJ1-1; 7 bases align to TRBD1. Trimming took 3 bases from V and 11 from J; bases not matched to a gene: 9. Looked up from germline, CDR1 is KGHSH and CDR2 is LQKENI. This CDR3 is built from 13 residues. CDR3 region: CASSPAGQAGAFF. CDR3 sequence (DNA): TGTGCCAGCTCACCCGCTGGACAGGCTGGGGCTTTCTTT.

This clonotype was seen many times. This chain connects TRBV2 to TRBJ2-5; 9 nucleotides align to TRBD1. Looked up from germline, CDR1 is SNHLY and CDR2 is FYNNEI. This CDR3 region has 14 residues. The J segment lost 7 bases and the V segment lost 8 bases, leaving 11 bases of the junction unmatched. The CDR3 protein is CASGGTGGDGTQYF. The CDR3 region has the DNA TGTGCCAGCGGGGGAACAGGGGGCGATGGGACCCAGTACTTC.

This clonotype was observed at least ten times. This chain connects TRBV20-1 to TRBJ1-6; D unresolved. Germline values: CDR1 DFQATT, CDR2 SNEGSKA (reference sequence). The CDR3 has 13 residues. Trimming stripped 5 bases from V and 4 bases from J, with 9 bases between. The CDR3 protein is CSASDGYNSPLHF. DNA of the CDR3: TGCAGTGCTTCGGACGGGTATAATTCACCCCTCCACTTT.

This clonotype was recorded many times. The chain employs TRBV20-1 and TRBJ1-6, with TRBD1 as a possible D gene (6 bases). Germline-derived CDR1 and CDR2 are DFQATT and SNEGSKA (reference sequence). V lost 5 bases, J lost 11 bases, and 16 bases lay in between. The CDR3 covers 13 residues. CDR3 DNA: TGCAGTGCTCAATCAAGGGGGGTGGCACCCCTCCACTTT. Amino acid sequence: CSAQSRGVAPLHF.

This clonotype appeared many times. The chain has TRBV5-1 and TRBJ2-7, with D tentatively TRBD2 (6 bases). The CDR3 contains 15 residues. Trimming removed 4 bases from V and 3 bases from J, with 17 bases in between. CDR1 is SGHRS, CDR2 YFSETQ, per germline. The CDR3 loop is CASSNGGAGNYEQYF. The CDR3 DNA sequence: TGCGCCAGCAGCAATGGAGGCGCGGGGAACTACGAGCAGTACTTC.

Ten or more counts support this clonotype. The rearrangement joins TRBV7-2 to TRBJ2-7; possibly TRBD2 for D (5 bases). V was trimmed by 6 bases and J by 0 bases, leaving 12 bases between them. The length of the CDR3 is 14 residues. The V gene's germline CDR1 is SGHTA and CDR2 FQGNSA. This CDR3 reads CASRASGSSYEQYF. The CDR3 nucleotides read TGTGCCAGCAGAGCGAGCGGAAGCTCCTACGAGCAGTACTTC.

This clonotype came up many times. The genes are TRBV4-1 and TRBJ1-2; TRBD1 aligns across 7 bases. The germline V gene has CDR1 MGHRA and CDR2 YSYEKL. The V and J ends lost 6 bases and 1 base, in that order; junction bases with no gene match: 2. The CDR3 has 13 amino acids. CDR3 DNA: TGCGCCAGCAGTCACAGGGGTAACTATGGCTACACCTTC. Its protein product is CASSHRGNYGYTF.

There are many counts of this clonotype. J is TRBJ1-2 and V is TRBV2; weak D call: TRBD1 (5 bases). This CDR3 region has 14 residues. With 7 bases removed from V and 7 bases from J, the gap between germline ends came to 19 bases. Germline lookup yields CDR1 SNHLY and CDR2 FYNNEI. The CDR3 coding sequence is TGTGCCAGCACCCAACGTGGGGGGGTTTCTGGCTACACCTTC. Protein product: CASTQRGGVSGYTF. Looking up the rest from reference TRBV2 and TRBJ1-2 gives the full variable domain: EPEVTQTPSHQVTQMGQEVILRCVPISNHLYFYWYRQILGQKVEFLVSFYNNEISEKSEIFDDQFSVERPDGSNFTLKIRSTKLEDSAMYFCASTQRGGVSGYTFGSGTRLTVV.

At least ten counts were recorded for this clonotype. The CDR3 is CSALSETNYGYTF. The DNA for the CDR3 is TGCAGTGCCCTATCGGAGACTAACTATGGCTACACCTTC. The chain uses TRBV20-1 and TRBJ1-2; D gene ambiguous. The CDR3 sequence is 13 residues long. Looked up from germline, CDR1 is DFQATT and CDR2 is SNEGSKA (reference sequence). V was trimmed by 6 bases and J by 0 bases, leaving 11 bases between them.